This record covers a single TCR beta chain. The sample comes from a study of technical replicates of blood from four donors. Clones were sequenced by immunoSEQ multiplex PCR, and TCRdb holds only the in-frame ones, with some missing. The sample carries 75,000 to 95,000 clones, around 96% recorded once. Germline CDR1 and CDR2: MGHDK and SYGVNS. The CDR3 sequence is 12 residues long. The V end lost 8 bases, the J end lost 6 bases, and 10 bases lay between the germline ends. The material sequenced was T cells isolated from PBMCs. The TCR originated in a human donor in good health. The chain is built from TRBV25-1 and TRBJ1-4; tentative D call: TRBD1 (5 bases). The CDR3 sequence is CASRWGDEKLFF. DNA of the CDR3: TGTGCCAGCCGTTGGGGGGATGAAAAACTGTTTTTT.